The entry that follows covers one T cell receptor (beta chain) sequence. Antigen unknown. Data came from immunoSEQ multiplex PCR; TCRdb stores just in-frame clones and leaves some out. The sample lists hundreds of thousands of clones; about 90% were seen once. This entry is derived from a study of Ad26.COV2.S vaccination and SARS-CoV-2 variants. Study in general: Into the muscle, Ad26.COV2.S was dosed once or twice, 56 days apart.

Treatment defined: some 19 received Ad26.COV2.S at low or high dose, single or two shots; five or six received placebo; per-sample allocation not given. Collection of the samples took place on day 63 after the first injection of vaccine or placebo. Whole-study findings and limits: Using TCR breadth and depth analyses may have led to underestimated total T cell responses.

The CDR3 sequence is 17 residues long. The ends lost 1 base at V and 1 base at J; junction bases unmatched: 8. Germline assignment: CDR1 LGHDT and CDR2 YNNKEL (reference sequence). Sequences were derived from peripheral blood, sampled in a trial of Ad26.COV2.S vaccine versus placebo. The chain carries TRBV3-1 (or the pseudogene TRBV3-2) and TRBJ2-5, with TRBD2 matching over 8 bases. The receptor's source is a person between 18 and 59 years old who received the Ad26.COV2.S COVID-19 vaccine or a placebo. The CDR3 protein is CASSQGGHAGGQETQYF. DNA of the CDR3: TGTGCCAGCAGCCAAGGGGGGCATGCGGGAGGCCAAGAGACCCAGTACTTC.